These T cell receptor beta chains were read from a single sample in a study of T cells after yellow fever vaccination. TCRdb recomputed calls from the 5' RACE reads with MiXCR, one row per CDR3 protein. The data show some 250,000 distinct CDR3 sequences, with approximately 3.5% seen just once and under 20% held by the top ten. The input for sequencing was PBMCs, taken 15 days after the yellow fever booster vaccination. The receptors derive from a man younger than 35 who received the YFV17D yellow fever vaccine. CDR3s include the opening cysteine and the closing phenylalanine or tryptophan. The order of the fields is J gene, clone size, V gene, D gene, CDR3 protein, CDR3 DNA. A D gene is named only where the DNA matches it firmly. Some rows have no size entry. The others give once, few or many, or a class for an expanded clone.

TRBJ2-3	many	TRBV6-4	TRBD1	CASSDSQGSTDTQYF	TGTGCCAGCAGTGACTCACAGGGGTCAACAGATACGCAGTATTTT
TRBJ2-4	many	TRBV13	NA	CASSLNSRGVAKNIQYF	TGTGCCAGCAGCTTAAACTCACGCGGGGTGGCCAAAAACATTCAGTACTTC
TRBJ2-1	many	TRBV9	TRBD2	CASSARGGVSYNEQFF	TGTGCCAGCAGCGCTCGGGGGGGGGTTTCCTACAATGAGCAGTTCTTC
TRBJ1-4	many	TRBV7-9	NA	CASSSRRSLNEKLFF	TGTGCCAGCAGCTCCCGACGATCCCTTAATGAAAAACTGTTTTTT
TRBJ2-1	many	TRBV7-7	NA	CASSLQKESQQFF	TGTGCCAGCAGCTTACAGAAGGAGTCCCAGCAGTTCTTC
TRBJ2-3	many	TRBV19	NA	CASRPPDGGGTDTQYF	TGTGCCAGTAGGCCCCCGGACGGGGGCGGCACAGATACGCAGTATTTT
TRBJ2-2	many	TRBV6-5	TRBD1	CASSYRLDRDQPGELFF	TGTGCCAGCAGTTACCGATTAGACAGGGATCAACCCGGGGAGCTGTTTTTT
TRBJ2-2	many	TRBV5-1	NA	CASSLQQGYTGELFF	TGCGCCAGCAGCCTACAACAGGGCTACACCGGGGAGCTGTTTTTT
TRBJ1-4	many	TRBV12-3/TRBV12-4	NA	CASSFGTSKHEKLFF	TGTGCCAGCAGTTTCGGGACATCCAAACACGAAAAACTGTTTTTT
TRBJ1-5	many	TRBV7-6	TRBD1	CASSLNAGTGGDQPQHF	TGTGCCAGCAGCTTAAACGCCGGGACAGGGGGCGACCAGCCCCAGCATTTT
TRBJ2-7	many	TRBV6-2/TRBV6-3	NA	CASLSSFSDEQYF	TGTGCCAGCCTCAGCAGCTTTTCCGACGAGCAGTACTTC
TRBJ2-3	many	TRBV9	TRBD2	CASSRTSRHTDTQYF	TGTGCCAGCTCCCGGACTAGCCGACACACAGATACGCAGTATTTT
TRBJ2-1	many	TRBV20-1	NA	CSAEVGGPSYNEQFF	TGCAGTGCTGAGGTCGGGGGGCCTTCCTACAATGAGCAGTTCTTC
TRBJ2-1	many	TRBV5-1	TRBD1	CASSVRDRGIREQFF	TGCGCCAGCAGCGTCCGGGACAGGGGGATTCGAGAGCAGTTCTTC
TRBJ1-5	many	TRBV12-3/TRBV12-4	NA	CASSEGDPSNQPQHF	TGTGCCAGCAGTGAGGGGGACCCAAGCAATCAGCCCCAGCATTTT
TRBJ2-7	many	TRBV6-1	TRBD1	CASLTGGEQYF	TGTGCCAGCTTGACAGGGGGCGAGCAGTACTTC
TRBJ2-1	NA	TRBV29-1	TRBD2	CSGGILAGDEQFF	TGCAGCGGGGGGATTCTAGCGGGGGATGAGCAGTTCTTC
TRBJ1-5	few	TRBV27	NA	CASSSLDSSNQPQHF	TGTGCCAGCAGTTCTCTAGACAGCAGCAATCAGCCCCAGCATTTT
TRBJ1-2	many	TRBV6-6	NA	CASRSGAAGYTF	TGTGCCAGCAGGTCAGGGGCGGCGGGCTACACCTTC
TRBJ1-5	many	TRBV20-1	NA	CSARGPQGNQPQHF	TGCAGTGCTAGAGGACCCCAGGGCAATCAGCCCCAGCATTTT
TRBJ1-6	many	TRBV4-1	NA	CASSQGQENSPLHF	TGCGCCAGCAGCCAAGGACAGGAGAATTCACCCCTCCACTTT
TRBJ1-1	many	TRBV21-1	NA	CASSKLRQGSGNTEAFF	TGTGCCAGCAGCAAACTGCGACAGGGGTCGGGCAACACTGAAGCTTTCTTT
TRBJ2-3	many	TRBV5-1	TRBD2	CASSFQGLAVTDTQYF	TGCGCCAGCAGCTTCCAGGGACTAGCGGTCACAGATACGCAGTATTTT
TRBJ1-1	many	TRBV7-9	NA	CASSLEGGHTEAFF	TGTGCCAGCAGCTTAGAGGGGGGACACACTGAAGCTTTCTTT
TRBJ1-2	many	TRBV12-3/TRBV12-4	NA	CASSGEGWLHTF	TGTGCCAGCAGTGGGGAGGGATGGCTACACACCTTC
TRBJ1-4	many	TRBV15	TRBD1	CATSGETGGFEKLFF	TGTGCCACCAGCGGAGAGACAGGGGGCTTTGAAAAACTGTTTTTT